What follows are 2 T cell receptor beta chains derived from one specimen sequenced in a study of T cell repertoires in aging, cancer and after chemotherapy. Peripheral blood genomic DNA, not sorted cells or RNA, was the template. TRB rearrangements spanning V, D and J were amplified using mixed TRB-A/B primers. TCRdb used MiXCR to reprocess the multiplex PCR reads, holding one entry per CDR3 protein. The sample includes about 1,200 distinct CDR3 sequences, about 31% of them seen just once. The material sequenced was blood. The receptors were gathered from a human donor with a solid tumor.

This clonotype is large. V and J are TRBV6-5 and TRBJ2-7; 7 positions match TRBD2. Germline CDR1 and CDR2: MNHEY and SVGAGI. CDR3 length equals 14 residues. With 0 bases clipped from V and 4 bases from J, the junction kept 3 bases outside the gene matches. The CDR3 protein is CASSYSPGGYEQYF. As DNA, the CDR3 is TGTGCCAGCAGTTACTCCCCGGGAGGATACGAGCAGTACTTC.

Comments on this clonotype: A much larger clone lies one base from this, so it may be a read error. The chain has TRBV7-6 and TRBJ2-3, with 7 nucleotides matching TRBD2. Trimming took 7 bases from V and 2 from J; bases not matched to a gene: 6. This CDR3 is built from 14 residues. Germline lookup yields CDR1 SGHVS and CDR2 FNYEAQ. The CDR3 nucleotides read TGTGCCAGCACCCTTGGGGGGGACACAGATACGCAGTATTTT. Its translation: CASTLGGDTDTQYF.